This is a list of T cell receptor beta chains from one sample in a study of T cells in Graves' hyperthyroidism and ophthalmopathy. One entry per CDR3 protein results from TCRdb running MiXCR on the multiplex PCR reads. The sample includes around 340,000 distinct CDR3 sequences, about a sixth seen only once; the top ten take around a third. Sequencing used blood. Receptors were obtained from a woman aged 25 to 39 with Graves' hyperthyroidism that later progressed to Graves' ophthalmopathy. The CDR3 runs from the conserved cysteine through the conserved F or W. D genes are given only for firm matches. Clone size is shown for a subset of rows, as once, few, many or a class of expanded clone.

TRBJ1-1 | many | TRBV7-2 | . | TGTGCCAGCAGACCTCGTCCACAGCCGAACACTGAAGCTTTCTTT | CASRPRPQPNTEAFF
TRBJ2-6 | many | TRBV2 | TRBD1 | TGTGCCAGCAGCCGGACAGGGCTGTCTGGGGCCAACGTCCTGACTTTC | CASSRTGLSGANVLTF
TRBJ1-1 | many | TRBV5-1 | TRBD1 | TGCGCCAGCAGCCCCCGGACAGGGAACACTGAAGCTTTCTTT | CASSPRTGNTEAFF
TRBJ2-5 | many | TRBV20-1 | TRBD2 | TGCAGTGCACTTACCGGGACTAGCAGCCAAGAGACCCAGTACTTC | CSALTGTSSQETQYF
TRBJ2-2 | many | TRBV27 | . | TGTGCCAGCAGCGCAGGGCTGAACACCGGGGAGCTGTTTTTT | CASSAGLNTGELFF
TRBJ1-5 | many | TRBV12-3/TRBV12-4 | . | TGTGCCAGCAGTTTAAGGCAGGGGAGGGTGGCCCAGCATTTT | CASSLRQGRVAQHF
TRBJ2-2 | many | TRBV7-9 | . | TGTGCCAGCAGCTACGACCCGAACGTCGGCACCGGGGAGCTGTTTTTT | CASSYDPNVGTGELFF
TRBJ2-7 | many | TRBV20-1 | . | TGCAGTGCTAGGCTGGACGACTACGAGCAGTACTTC | CSARLDDYEQYF
TRBJ2-1 | few | TRBV4-1 | . | TGCGCCAGCAGCCAAGTTTGGGGGAGTCGAAATGAGCAGTTCTTC | CASSQVWGSRNEQFF
TRBJ2-7 | . | TRBV4-1 | . | TGCGCCAGCAGCCAAGTCGGGGCAGGTGGCGAGCAGTACTTC | CASSQVGAGGEQYF
TRBJ1-5 | . | TRBV2 | . | TGTGCCAGCAGTGAACGGGGGACAAATAATCAGCCCCAGCATTTT | CASSERGTNNQPQHF
TRBJ2-5 | many | TRBV20-1 | . | TGCAGTGCTAGAATCCCCTTAGCGACCGACCAAGAGACCCAGTACTTC | CSARIPLATDQETQYF
TRBJ1-4 | many | TRBV2 | . | TGTGCCAGCAGTGAATTCGAGGGAACTAATGAAAAACTGTTTTTT | CASSEFEGTNEKLFF
TRBJ1-4 | few | TRBV3-1 | . | TGTGCCAGCAGCCAAGGTTCGGGCAGGTTTCATGTTAATGAAAAACTGTTTTTT | CASSQGSGRFHVNEKLFF
TRBJ2-2 | many | TRBV15 | . | TGTGCCACCAGCAGGGACTTGGCAGACACCGGGGAGCTGTTTTTT | CATSRDLADTGELFF
TRBJ2-7 | few | TRBV28 | . | TGTGCCAGCAGTTCCAGGGATGGTCAGTCCCTCTCCTACGAGCAGTACTTC | CASSSRDGQSLSYEQYF
TRBJ1-2 | . | TRBV6-1 | TRBD1 | TGTGCCAGCAGCACGGACAGGGGAAGCGGCTACACCTTC | CASSTDRGSGYTF
TRBJ1-2 | . | TRBV4-1 | . | TGCGCCAGCATCCAAGGGGGACGGACGACTGGATATGGCTGCACCTTC | CASIQGGRTTGYGCTF
TRBJ2-7 | many | TRBV7-8 | . | TGTGCCAGCAGCCTTCGGGTGAGGACCTACGAGCAGTACTTC | CASSLRVRTYEQYF
TRBJ2-3 | many | TRBV29-1 | . | TGCAGCGTTGTAAGGGGTTTGACAGATACGCAGTATTTT | CSVVRGLTDTQYF
TRBJ2-5 | many | TRBV2 | . | TGTGCCAGCAGGGGGGTAGGCCGGGGAAGTGGAGAGACCCAGTACTTC | CASRGVGRGSGETQYF
TRBJ2-5 | . | TRBV27 | . | TGTGCCAGCAGTCTAGGGATCTACGATGGGACCCAGTACTTC | CASSLGIYDGTQYF
TRBJ2-3 | few | TRBV12-3/TRBV12-4 | . | TGTGCCAGCAGGGGGTACAGGACAGATACGCAGTATTTT | CASRGYRTDTQYF
TRBJ2-7 | many | TRBV20-1 | . | TGCAGTGCTAGAGATAGGTACAGGGCTTACGAGCAGTACTTC | CSARDRYRAYEQYF
TRBJ2-5 | . | TRBV7-9 | TRBD2 | TGTGCCAGCAGTATAGAGGGGGGACTAGTAGGAGAGACCCAGTACTTC | CASSIEGGLVGETQYF
TRBJ2-1 | many | TRBV15 | TRBD1 | TGTGCCACGGGAGGACAGGGGTACAATGAGCAGTTCTTC | CATGGQGYNEQFF
TRBJ2-2 | few | TRBV11-2 | . | TGTGCCAGCAGCTTAGGGTCGGGACAATTCACCGGGGAGCTGTTTTTT | CASSLGSGQFTGELFF
TRBJ2-3 | few | TRBV24-1 | TRBD2 | TGTGCCACCAGTGATTGGGGGACTAGCGGAGGGGGAGATACGCAGTATTTT | CATSDWGTSGGGDTQYF
TRBJ1-2 | many | TRBV20-1 | . | TGCAGTGCCCACCCCGGAGGCAGATCGCCTTTCTATGGCTACACCTTC | CSAHPGGRSPFYGYTF
TRBJ1-1 | many | TRBV11-2 | . | TGTGCCAGCAGCTTAAGGGGTACTGACACTGAAGCTTTCTTT | CASSLRGTDTEAFF
TRBJ2-4 | many | TRBV12-3/TRBV12-4 | TRBD2 | TGTGCCAGCAGTTTAGGTGGAAGCGGGAGCGGGTCCAAAAACATTCAGTACTTC | CASSLGGSGSGSKNIQYF
TRBJ2-7 | once | TRBV20-1 | . | TGCAGTGCTAGAGTGGAGGGCTACGGAGTATACGAGCAGTACTTC | CSARVEGYGVYEQYF
TRBJ2-2 | many | TRBV28 | TRBD1 | TGTGCCAGCAGAGAAGGGACAGGGGGTGTGCTTTTGAACACCGGGGAGCTGTTTTTT | CASREGTGGVLLNTGELFF
TRBJ1-3 | . | TRBV11-3 | . | TGTGCCAGCAGCCCACAAGGAGGGGTCCTCTCTGGAAACACCATATATTTT | CASSPQGGVLSGNTIYF
TRBJ1-2 | . | TRBV12-3/TRBV12-4 | TRBD1 | TGTGCCAGCAGTAAACAGGGGACCGGCTACACCTTC | CASSKQGTGYTF
TRBJ2-1 | many | TRBV28 | TRBD2 | TGTGCCAGCAGTTCTAGCGGGAACTCCAATGAGCAGTTCTTC | CASSSSGNSNEQFF
TRBJ2-2 | few | TRBV4-1 | . | TGCGCCAGCAGCCAAGGTCGCGTACTCAGCACCGGGGAGCTGTTTTTT | CASSQGRVLSTGELFF
TRBJ2-7 | . | TRBV27 | . | TGTGCCAGCAGCGATTTGGACGGTTACGAGCAGTACTTC | CASSDLDGYEQYF
TRBJ2-5 | few | TRBV20-1 | . | TGCAGTGCTAGTCGGGGGTCTGTTGAGACCCAGTACTTC | CSASRGSVETQYF
TRBJ2-3 | . | TRBV7-9 | TRBD2 | TGTGCCAGCAGCCTCAGCGGGAGGTACCACGATACGCAGTATTTT | CASSLSGRYHDTQYF
TRBJ2-2 | . | TRBV4-1 | TRBD1 | TGCGCCAGCAGCAAAAGCCCAGGGGGCGCCCCCGGGGAGCTGTTTTTT | CASSKSPGGAPGELFF
TRBJ1-1 | many | TRBV19 | . | TGTGCCAGTACCCGAAAGTGGGATGGGGCAACTGAAGCTTTCTTT | CASTRKWDGATEAFF
TRBJ1-2 | . | TRBV7-8 | TRBD1 | TGTGCCAGCAGCTTAGTGGATTGGACAGGGTATGGCTACACCTTC | CASSLVDWTGYGYTF
TRBJ2-3 | many | TRBV30 | . | TGTGCCTGGAGTTCGGGACTCATTTCATCAGATACGCAGTATTTT | CAWSSGLISSDTQYF
TRBJ1-3 | . | TRBV25-1 | . | TGTGCCAGCAGTGAAATGGGCAGTGGAAACACCATATATTTT | CASSEMGSGNTIYF
TRBJ2-5 | many | TRBV5-6 | . | TGTGCCAGCAGCTTGCGCCTCGGGACACGCACGAAAGAGACCCAGTACTTC | CASSLRLGTRTKETQYF
TRBJ1-5 | many | TRBV28 | TRBD1 | TGTGCCAGCAGTTTCAAAATGAGGGGGCGCGATCAGCCCCAGCATTTT | CASSFKMRGRDQPQHF
TRBJ1-5 | . | TRBV2 | . | TGTGCCAGCAGCGAGGGAGGCATCTCCTCTTCGGAGCCCCAGCATTTT | CASSEGGISSSEPQHF
TRBJ2-7 | few | TRBV19 | TRBD1 | TGTGCCAGTAGTAGGGGACAGCGGTCCTACGAGCAGTACTTC | CASSRGQRSYEQYF
TRBJ2-3 | many | TRBV5-1 | . | TGCGCCAGCAACGGAGGGAGGAACATCGATCTTACAGATACGCAGTATTTT | CASNGGRNIDLTDTQYF
TRBJ2-4 | . | TRBV19 | . | TGTGCCTACCATTCTGAACGGGGAGCCAAAAACATTCAGTACTTC | CAYHSERGAKNIQYF
TRBJ1-3 | many | TRBV19 | . | TGTGCCAGCGAAGACAGACACTCTGGAAACACCATATATTTT | CASEDRHSGNTIYF
TRBJ1-2 | many | TRBV7-3 | . | TGTGCCAGCAGCAGTTCCGAATTCTACTATGGCTACACCTTC | CASSSSEFYYGYTF
TRBJ2-6 | few | TRBV5-6 | . | TGTGCCAGCAGCTACACCGGGAGCTCTGGGGCCAACGTCCTGACTTTC | CASSYTGSSGANVLTF
TRBJ2-7 | many | TRBV5-1 | TRBD2 | TGCGCCAGCAGCTTAACTAGCGGGGGCGACGAGCAGTACTTC | CASSLTSGGDEQYF